Shown below are 17 T cell receptor beta chains from a single sample sequenced in a study of CD8 T cells in Susac syndrome (dated by TCRdb to the late 2010s). The library relied on the immunoSEQ multiplex PCR assay. RNA was extracted using the RNeasy kit, and about 0.5 to 1 microgram was reverse transcribed with random hexamers. The public reads were reanalyzed by TCRdb: fastp trimming at Q25, MiXCR alignment, in-frame beta chains only. For every CDR3 protein sequence, its rows merge into one entry that carries the most common genes and DNA. The sample has around 300,000 distinct CDR3 sequences on record, approximately 85% of them singletons. Around 0.2% of the sample lies in the top ten. Sequenced input: CD8+ T cells from PBMCs. These receptors were collected from a human donor with multiple sclerosis.

The CDR3: CASSPIGQVSPHEQYF. The CDR3 DNA sequence: TGTGCCAGCAGTCCCATCGGACAGGTCTCCCCCCACGAGCAGTACTTC. The chain has TRBV27 and TRBJ2-7; 7 bases align to TRBD1. J lost 5 bases, V lost 5 bases, and 15 bases had no gene match. CDR1 and CDR2 (germline): MNHEY, SMNVEV (reference sequence). This CDR3 spans 16 amino acids.

The V call is TRBV27, the J call TRBJ1-2, with 7 bases identical to TRBD1. This CDR3 region has 13 residues. The V and J ends lost 8 bases and 7 bases, in that order; junction bases with no gene match: 10. CDR1 is MNHEY and CDR2 is SMNVEV in the germline V gene (reference sequence). The chain's CDR3 is CASGNRGYAGYTF. For the CDR3, the DNA is TGTGCCAGCGGGAACAGGGGCTACGCTGGCTACACCTTC.

This chain connects TRBV9 to TRBJ2-7, with TRBD1 matching over 7 bases. CDR1 is SGDLS and CDR2 is YYNGEE in the germline V gene. V lost 3 bases, J lost 2 bases, and 5 bases stayed unmatched. The length of the CDR3 is 14 residues. CDR3 residues: CASSGTGFPYEQYF. In DNA form, the CDR3 reads TGTGCCAGCAGCGGGACAGGCTTTCCCTACGAGCAGTACTTC.

The chain carries TRBV9 and TRBJ2-2; 9 bases line up with TRBD2. Trimming took 3 bases from V and 2 from J; bases not matched to a gene: 8. Per the germline V gene, CDR1 is SGDLS and CDR2 is YYNGEE. CDR3 length: 17 amino acids. The chain's CDR3 is CASSGVWREGNTGELFF. DNA of the CDR3: TGTGCCAGCAGCGGAGTTTGGCGGGAGGGTAACACCGGGGAGCTGTTTTTT.

The CDR3 DNA is TGTGCCAGCAGCCAGGGACTCTCCACCGGGGAGCTGTTTTTT. Protein product: CASSQGLSTGELFF. This sequence joins TRBV2 and TRBJ2-2; a possible D gene is TRBD2 (6 bases). Germline CDR1 SNHLY, CDR2 FYNNEI. The CDR3 runs 14 residues. The germline V and J ends were trimmed by 6 bases and 4 bases, with 12 bases remaining between them. Variable domain in full (rest from reference TRBV2 and TRBJ2-2): EPEVTQTPSHQVTQMGQEVILRCVPISNHLYFYWYRQILGQKVEFLVSFYNNEISEKSEIFDDQFSVERPDGSNFTLKIRSTKLEDSAMYFCASSQGLSTGELFFGEGSRLTVL.

The V and J genes are TRBV29-1 and TRBJ1-1; D remains unclear. With 3 bases removed from V and 7 bases from J, the gap between germline ends came to 9 bases. This CDR3 has 11 amino acids. CDR1 is SQVTM and CDR2 is ANQGSEA in the germline V gene. The CDR3 protein is CSVDVGSEAFF. CDR3 DNA sequence: TGCAGCGTTGATGTTGGCAGTGAAGCTTTCTTT. The full variable domain, its missing parts supplied by reference TRBV29-1 and TRBJ1-1, is SAVISQKPSRDICQRGTSLTIQCQVDSQVTMMFWYRQQPGQSLTLIATANQGSEATYESGFVIDKFPISRPNLTFSTLTVSNMSPEDSSIYLCSVDVGSEAFFGQGTRLTVV.

This sequence joins TRBV28 and TRBJ2-5, with TRBD1 matching over 10 bases. Germline assignment: CDR1 MDHEN and CDR2 SYDVKM. The CDR3 has 14 residues. The V gene end was trimmed by 7 bases and the J gene end by 5 bases; junction bases not matched to a gene: 7. This chain's CDR3 is CASILGQGSETQYF. As DNA, the CDR3 is TGTGCCAGCATTCTGGGACAGGGGAGCGAGACCCAGTACTTC.

This chain connects TRBV4-3 to TRBJ2-2; D possibly corresponds to TRBD2 (6 bases). The germline V gene encodes CDR1 LGHNA and CDR2 YSLEER. There are 16 residues in the CDR3. The V end lost 6 bases, the J end lost 1 base, and 15 bases lay between the germline ends. The CDR3, as DNA: TGCGCCAGCAGTGGGGGGTGGCTCCTGAACACCGGGGAGCTGTTTTTT. Amino acid sequence: CASSGGWLLNTGELFF.

This clonotype was detected a few times. The chain is built from TRBV6-2 or TRBV6-3 and TRBJ2-1; D remains ambiguous. The CDR3 is 11 amino acids. Deletions cut 6 bases from V and 1 base from J, with 1 base between. Germline-derived CDR1 and CDR2 are MNHEY and SVGEGT. CDR3 region: CASRSYNEQFF. The DNA for the CDR3 is TGTGCCAGCAGGTCCTACAATGAGCAGTTCTTC.

The CDR3 loop reads CATSDSTVWETQYF. In DNA form, the CDR3 reads TGTGCCACCAGTGATTCGACAGTCTGGGAGACCCAGTACTTC. The rearrangement uses TRBV24-1 and TRBJ2-5; maybe TRBD1 (5 bases). The CDR3 is 14 amino acids. Germline-derived CDR1 and CDR2 are KGHDR and SFDVKD. V lost 2 bases, J lost 5 bases, and 11 bases lay in between.

The chain is built from TRBV7-3 and TRBJ2-7; no reliable D call. The CDR3 has 10 residues. CDR1 is SGHTA and CDR2 is FQGTGA in the germline V gene. DNA for the CDR3: TGTGCTCCTGACACTTTCACCCAGTACTTC. It specifies CAPDTFTQYF.

This chain links TRBV6-2 or TRBV6-3 with TRBJ2-5; D is ambiguous. The germline gives CDR1 MNHEY, CDR2 SVGEGT. The CDR3 loop spans 14 amino acids. V was pared by 6 bases and J by 1 base, with 12 bases between. CDR3 residues: CASSGWAVQETQYF. Written as DNA, the CDR3 is TGTGCCAGCAGCGGGTGGGCAGTCCAAGAGACCCAGTACTTC.

The V and J genes are TRBV7-9 and TRBJ2-3; D is undetermined. The CDR3 is 14 residues long. Germline values: CDR1 SEHNR, CDR2 FQNEAQ (reference sequence). Deletions cut 2 bases from V and 2 bases from J, with 8 bases between. The CDR3: CASSLSLITDTQYF. The CDR3 bases are TGTGCCAGCAGCTTAAGCCTTATCACAGATACGCAGTATTTT.

V and J are TRBV20-1 and TRBJ2-7; 9 nucleotides agree with TRBD1. From germline, CDR1 is DFQATT and CDR2 SNEGSKA (reference sequence). The CDR3 totals 14 residues. The ends lost 5 bases at V and 3 bases at J; junction bases unmatched: 8. The CDR3 spells CSAPPPGQGYEQYF. CDR3 DNA: TGCAGTGCTCCCCCCCCGGGACAGGGCTACGAGCAGTACTTC.

CDR3 coding DNA: TGCAGTGCTAGAGATCCTGTGGGGGACGCCTACGAGCAGTACTTC. It yields the protein CSARDPVGDAYEQYF. This chain links TRBV20-1 with TRBJ2-7; D might be TRBD1 or TRBD2, each matching 5 bases. The V gene lost 0 bases and the J gene lost 2 bases, with 14 bases spanning the gap. The CDR3 contains 15 residues. Germline CDR1 is DFQATT and CDR2 is SNEGSKA (reference sequence).

CDR3 sequence reads: CASSQGDSRMNTEAFF. In nucleotides, the CDR3 is TGCGCCAGCAGCCAAGGTGACAGTCGCATGAACACTGAAGCTTTCTTT. This rearrangement joins TRBV4-3 to TRBJ1-1, with D possibly TRBD1 on 5 matching bases. V lost 1 base to trimming and J lost 0 bases, with 12 bases between them. CDR1 and CDR2 from the germline V gene are LGHNA and YSLEER. The length of the CDR3 is 16 residues.

The rearrangement joins TRBV24-1 to TRBJ2-6; perhaps TRBD2 as D (6 bases). CDR1 and CDR2 from the germline V gene are KGHDR and SFDVKD. There are 15 residues in the CDR3. With 8 bases removed from V and 0 bases from J, the gap between germline ends came to 10 bases. CDR3 bases: TGTGCCACCAAACCGGGAGACTCTGGGGCCAACGTCCTGACTTTC. Its protein product is CATKPGDSGANVLTF.